These 6 T cell receptor beta chains were all obtained from the same sample, sequenced in a study of cytomegalovirus exposure and HLA in healthy donors. This PCR relied on a set of 60 Vbeta primers and 13 Jbeta primers. The data were produced by immunoSEQ multiplex PCR, yet TCRdb's version contains in-frame clones alone and is incomplete. The sample includes about 98,000 clones, approximately 70% of them seen just once. The material sequenced was PBMCs. These receptors were obtained from a man aged 45-65 years in good health and CMV-seronegative.

This clone was observed a few times. The chain carries TRBV15 and TRBJ1-2; 7 bases fit TRBD1. Germline V gene sequence: CDR1 LNHNV, CDR2 YYDKDF (reference sequence). Losses at the gene ends were 5 bases for V and 3 bases for J; bases not matched to a gene: 6. The CDR3 sequence is 14 residues long. The CDR3 region has the DNA TGTGCCACCAGCGGAACGACAGGGTACTATGGCTACACCTTC. This sequence encodes CATSGTTGYYGYTF.

In its sample, this clone was seen a few times. CDR3 loop: CASSIQPGQGKSSGANVLTF. Here the CDR3 DNA reads TGTGCCAGTAGTATTCAACCGGGACAGGGGAAGAGCTCTGGGGCCAACGTCCTGACTTTC. The rearrangement joins TRBV19 to TRBJ2-6; 10 bases fit TRBD1. After removal of 3 bases from V and 0 bases from J, the junction contained 11 bases not matched to a gene. Germline V lookup: CDR1 LNHDA, CDR2 SQIVND (reference sequence). This CDR3 contains 20 residues. Based on the CDR3 plus reference TRBV19 and TRBJ2-6, the full variable domain is DGGITQSPKYLFRKEGQNVTLSCEQNLNHDAMYWYRQDPGQGLRLIYYSQIVNDFQKGDIAEGYSVSREKKESFPLTVTSAQKNPTAFYLCASSIQPGQGKSSGANVLTFGAGSRLTVL.

The genes are TRBV2 and TRBJ1-2, with a tentative D call TRBD1 (6 bases). The CDR3 sequence is 14 residues long. The V and J ends lost 5 bases and 9 bases respectively, with 19 bases between them. Germline CDR1 is SNHLY and CDR2 is FYNNEI. The CDR3 sequence: CASSLNRQGKSYTF. In DNA form, the CDR3 reads TGTGCCAGCAGTCTAAATAGGCAGGGGAAGAGCTACACCTTC.

DNA for the CDR3: TGTGCCAGCAGCCGGAGCGGGGGGGGCCATTACAATGAGCAGTTCTTC. Protein product: CASSRSGGGHYNEQFF. This rearrangement joins TRBV5-8 to TRBJ2-1, with 10 nucleotides matching TRBD2. Germline trimming cut 4 bases from V and 4 bases from J; bases unmatched to any gene: 8. Germline CDR1 and CDR2: SGHTS and YDEGEE. This CDR3 has 16 residues.

This chain connects TRBV7-8 to TRBJ2-5; D remains unclear. The CDR3 loop spans 14 amino acids. The germline V gene encodes CDR1 SGHVS and CDR2 FQNEAQ. The V end was cut by 1 base, the J end by 3 bases, with 9 bases between. CDR3 nucleotides: TGTGCCAGCAGCTTAGTATACAGAAAAGAGACCCAGTACTTC. This encodes CASSLVYRKETQYF.

The chain combines TRBV28 with TRBJ1-5; D remains ambiguous. Germline CDR1 MDHEN, CDR2 SYDVKM. This CDR3 region has 12 residues. V lost 3 bases and J 9 bases, leaving 9 bases between the germline ends. In nucleotides, the CDR3 is TGTGCCAGCAGTTTTATCTCGAGGCCCCAGCATTTT. This translates into CASSFISRPQHF.